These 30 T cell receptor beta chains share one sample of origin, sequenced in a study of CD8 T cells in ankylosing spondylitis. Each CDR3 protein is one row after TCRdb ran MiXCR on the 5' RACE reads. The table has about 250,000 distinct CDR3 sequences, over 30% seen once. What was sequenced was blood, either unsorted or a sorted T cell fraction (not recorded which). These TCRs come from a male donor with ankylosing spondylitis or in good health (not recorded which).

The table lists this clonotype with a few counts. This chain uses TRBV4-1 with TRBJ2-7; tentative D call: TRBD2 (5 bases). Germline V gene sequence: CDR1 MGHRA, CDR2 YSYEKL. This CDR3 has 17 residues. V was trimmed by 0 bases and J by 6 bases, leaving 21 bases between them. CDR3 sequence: CASSQDHRGPPASEQYF. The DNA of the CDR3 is TGCGCCAGCAGCCAAGATCATCGCGGGCCCCCGGCCTCCGAGCAGTACTTC.

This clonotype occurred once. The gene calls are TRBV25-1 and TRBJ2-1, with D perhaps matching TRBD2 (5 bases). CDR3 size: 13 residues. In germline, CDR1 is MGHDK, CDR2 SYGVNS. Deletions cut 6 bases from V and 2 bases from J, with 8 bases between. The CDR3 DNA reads TGTGCCAGCAGACCCGGGGCCTACAATGAGCAGTTCTTC. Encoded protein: CASRPGAYNEQFF.

Written as DNA, the CDR3 is TGTGCCAGCAGTAATACAGCCTACTCCTACGAGCAGTACTTC. Encoded protein: CASSNTAYSYEQYF. This chain joins TRBV6-1 and TRBJ2-7; D uncertain. The CDR3 is made up of 14 amino acids. With 5 bases removed from V and 0 bases from J, the gap between germline ends came to 11 bases. CDR1 and CDR2 (germline): MNHNS, SASEGT.

The CDR3 bases are TGTGCCAGCAGTCTTATTAGCAATCAGCCCCAGCATTTT. This sequence encodes CASSLISNQPQHF. The chain joins TRBV7-9 to TRBJ1-5, with no clear D. The CDR3 is 13 residues long. The germline V gene encodes CDR1 SEHNR and CDR2 FQNEAQ (reference sequence). V shed 6 bases and J shed 0 bases, with 6 bases lying between them.

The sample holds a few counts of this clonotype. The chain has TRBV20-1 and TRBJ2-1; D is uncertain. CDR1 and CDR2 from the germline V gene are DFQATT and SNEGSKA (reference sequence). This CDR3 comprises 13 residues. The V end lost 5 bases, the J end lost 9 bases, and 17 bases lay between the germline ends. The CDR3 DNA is TGCAGTGCTGGACGATACTATATCCGTGAGCAGTTCTTC. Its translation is CSAGRYYIREQFF.

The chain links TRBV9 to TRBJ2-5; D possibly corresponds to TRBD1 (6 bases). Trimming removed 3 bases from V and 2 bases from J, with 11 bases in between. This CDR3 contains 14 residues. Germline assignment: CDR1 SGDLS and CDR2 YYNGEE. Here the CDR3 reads CASSALTGQETQYF. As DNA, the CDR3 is TGTGCCAGCAGCGCATTGACAGGACAAGAGACCCAGTACTTC. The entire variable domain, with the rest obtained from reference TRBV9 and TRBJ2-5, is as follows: DSGVTQTPKHLITATGQRVTLRCSPRSGDLSVYWYQQSLDQGLQFLIQYYNGEERAKGNILERFSAQQFPDLHSELNLSSLELGDSALYFCASSALTGQETQYFGPGTRLLVL.

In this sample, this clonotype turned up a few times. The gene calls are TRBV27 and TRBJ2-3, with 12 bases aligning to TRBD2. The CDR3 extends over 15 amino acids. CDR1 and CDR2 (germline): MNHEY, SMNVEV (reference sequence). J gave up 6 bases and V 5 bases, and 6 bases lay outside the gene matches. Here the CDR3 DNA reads TGTGCCAGCAGTCAACGACTAGCGGGGGTCGATACGCAGTATTTT. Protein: CASSQRLAGVDTQYF.

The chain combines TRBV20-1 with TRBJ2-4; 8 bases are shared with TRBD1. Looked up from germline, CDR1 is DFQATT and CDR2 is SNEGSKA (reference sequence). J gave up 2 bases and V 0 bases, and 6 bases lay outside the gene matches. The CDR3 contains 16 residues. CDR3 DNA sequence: TGCAGTGCTAGAGATCCCCGACAGGGGACCAAAAACATTCAGTACTTC. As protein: CSARDPRQGTKNIQYF.

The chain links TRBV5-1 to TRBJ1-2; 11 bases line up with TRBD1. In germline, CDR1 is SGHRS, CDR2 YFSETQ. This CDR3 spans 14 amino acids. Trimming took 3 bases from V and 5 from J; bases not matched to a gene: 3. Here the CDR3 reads CASSSGQGAYGYTF. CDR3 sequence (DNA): TGCGCCAGCAGCTCCGGACAGGGGGCGTATGGCTACACCTTC.

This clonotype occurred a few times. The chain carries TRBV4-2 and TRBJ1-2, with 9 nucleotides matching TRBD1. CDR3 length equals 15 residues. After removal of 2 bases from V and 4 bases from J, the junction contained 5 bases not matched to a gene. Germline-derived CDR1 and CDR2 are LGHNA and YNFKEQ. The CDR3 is CASSQLGTGTYGYTF. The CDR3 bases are TGTGCCAGCAGCCAACTAGGGACAGGGACCTATGGCTACACCTTC.

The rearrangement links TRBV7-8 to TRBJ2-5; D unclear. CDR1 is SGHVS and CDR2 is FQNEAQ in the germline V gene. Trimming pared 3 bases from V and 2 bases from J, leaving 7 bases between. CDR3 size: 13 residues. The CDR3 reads CASSLQEQETQYF. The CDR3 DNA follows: TGTGCCAGCAGCTTGCAGGAGCAAGAGACCCAGTACTTC.

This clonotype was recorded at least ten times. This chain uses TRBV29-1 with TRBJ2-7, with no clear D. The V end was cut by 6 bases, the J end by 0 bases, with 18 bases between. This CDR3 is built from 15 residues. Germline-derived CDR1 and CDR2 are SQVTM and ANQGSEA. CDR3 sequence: CSVRGRHPSSYEQYF. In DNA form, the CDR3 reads TGCAGCGTCCGAGGTCGGCACCCTAGCTCCTACGAGCAGTACTTC.

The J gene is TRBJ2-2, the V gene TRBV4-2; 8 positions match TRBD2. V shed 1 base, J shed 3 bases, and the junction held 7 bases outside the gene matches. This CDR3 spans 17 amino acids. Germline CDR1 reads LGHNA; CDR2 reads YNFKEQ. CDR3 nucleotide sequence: TGTGCCAGCAGCCAAGGGGCCGGGGGGGCATACACCGGGGAGCTGTTTTTT. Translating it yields CASSQGAGGAYTGELFF.

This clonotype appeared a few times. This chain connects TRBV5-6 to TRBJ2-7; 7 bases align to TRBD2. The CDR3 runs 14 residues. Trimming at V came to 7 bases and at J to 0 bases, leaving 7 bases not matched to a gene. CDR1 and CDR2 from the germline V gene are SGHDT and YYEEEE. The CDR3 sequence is CASRGGGYSYEQYF. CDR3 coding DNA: TGTGCCAGCCGCGGGGGAGGCTACTCCTACGAGCAGTACTTC.

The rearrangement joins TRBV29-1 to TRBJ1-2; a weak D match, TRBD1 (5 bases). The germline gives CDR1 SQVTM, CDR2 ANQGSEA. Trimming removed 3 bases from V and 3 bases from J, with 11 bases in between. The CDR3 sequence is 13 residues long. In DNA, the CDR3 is TGCAGCGTTGAGGACACTCCTGACTATGGCTACACCTTC. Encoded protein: CSVEDTPDYGYTF.

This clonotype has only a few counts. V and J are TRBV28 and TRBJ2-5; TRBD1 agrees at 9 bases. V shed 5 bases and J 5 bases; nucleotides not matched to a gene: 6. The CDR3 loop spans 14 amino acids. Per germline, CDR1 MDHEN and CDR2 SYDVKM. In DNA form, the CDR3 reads TGTGCCAGCAGTATAAGGACAGGGGTGGAGACCCAGTACTTC. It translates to CASSIRTGVETQYF. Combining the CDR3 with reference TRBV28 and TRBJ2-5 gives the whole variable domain DVKVTQSSRYLVKRTGEKVFLECVQDMDHENMFWYRQDPGLGLRLIYFSYDVKMKEKGDIPEGYSVSREKKERFSLILESASTNQTSMYLCASSIRTGVETQYFGPGTRLLVL.

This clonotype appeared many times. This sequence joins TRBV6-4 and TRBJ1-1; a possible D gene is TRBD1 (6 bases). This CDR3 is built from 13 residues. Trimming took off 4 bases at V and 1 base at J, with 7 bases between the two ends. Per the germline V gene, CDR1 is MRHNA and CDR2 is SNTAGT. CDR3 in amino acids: CASSVRGNTEAFF. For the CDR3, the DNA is TGTGCCAGCAGTGTCAGGGGGAACACTGAAGCTTTCTTT.

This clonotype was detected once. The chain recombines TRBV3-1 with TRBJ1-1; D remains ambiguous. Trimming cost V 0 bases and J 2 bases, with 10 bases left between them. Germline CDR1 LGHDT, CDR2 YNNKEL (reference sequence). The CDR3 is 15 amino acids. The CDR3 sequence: CASSQDSQVNTEAFF. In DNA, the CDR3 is TGTGCCAGCAGCCAAGATAGCCAGGTAAACACTGAAGCTTTCTTT.

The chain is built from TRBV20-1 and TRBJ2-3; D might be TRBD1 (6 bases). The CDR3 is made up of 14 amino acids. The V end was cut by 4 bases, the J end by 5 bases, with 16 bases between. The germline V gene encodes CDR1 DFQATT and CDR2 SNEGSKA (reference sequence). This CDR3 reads CSATQGIIGDTQYF. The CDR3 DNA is TGCAGTGCTACACAGGGTATTATAGGAGATACGCAGTATTTT.

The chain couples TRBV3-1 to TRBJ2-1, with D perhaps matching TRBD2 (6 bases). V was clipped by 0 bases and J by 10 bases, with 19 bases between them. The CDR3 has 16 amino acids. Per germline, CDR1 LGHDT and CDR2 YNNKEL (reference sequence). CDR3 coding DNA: TGTGCCAGCAGCCAAGAACGGCAGCGGGCTCCTAGGGAGCAGTTCTTC. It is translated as CASSQERQRAPREQFF.

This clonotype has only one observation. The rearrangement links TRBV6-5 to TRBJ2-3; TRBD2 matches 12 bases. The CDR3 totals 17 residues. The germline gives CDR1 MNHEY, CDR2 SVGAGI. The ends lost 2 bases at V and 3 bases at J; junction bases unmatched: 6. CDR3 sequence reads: CASSYKTSGGFTDTQYF. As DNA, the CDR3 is TGTGCCAGCAGTTACAAAACTAGCGGGGGGTTTACAGATACGCAGTATTTT.

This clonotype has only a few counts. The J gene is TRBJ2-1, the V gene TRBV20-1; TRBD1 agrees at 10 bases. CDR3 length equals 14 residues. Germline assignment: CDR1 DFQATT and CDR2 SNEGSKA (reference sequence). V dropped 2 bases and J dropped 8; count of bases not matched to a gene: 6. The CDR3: CSARRQGAIDEQFF. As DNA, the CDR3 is TGCAGTGCTAGACGACAGGGGGCGATCGATGAGCAGTTCTTC.

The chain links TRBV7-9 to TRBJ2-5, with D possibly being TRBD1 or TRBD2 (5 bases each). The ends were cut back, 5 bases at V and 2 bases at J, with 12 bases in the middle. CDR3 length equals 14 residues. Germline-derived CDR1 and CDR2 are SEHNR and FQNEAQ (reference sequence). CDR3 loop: CASSPRDDQETQYF. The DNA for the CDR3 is TGTGCCAGCAGCCCGAGGGACGATCAAGAGACCCAGTACTTC. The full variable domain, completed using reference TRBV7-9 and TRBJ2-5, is DTGVSQNPRHKITKRGQNVTFRCDPISEHNRLYWYRQTLGQGPEFLTYFQNEAQLEKSRLLSDRFSAERPKGSFSTLEIQRTEQGDSAMYLCASSPRDDQETQYFGPGTRLLVL.

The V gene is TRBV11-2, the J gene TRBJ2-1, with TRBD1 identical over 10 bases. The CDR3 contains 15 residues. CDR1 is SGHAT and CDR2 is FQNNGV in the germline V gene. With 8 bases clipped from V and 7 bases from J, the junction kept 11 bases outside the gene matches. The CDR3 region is CASSNRDRGKNEQFF. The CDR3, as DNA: TGTGCCAGCTCTAACCGGGACAGGGGTAAAAATGAGCAGTTCTTC.

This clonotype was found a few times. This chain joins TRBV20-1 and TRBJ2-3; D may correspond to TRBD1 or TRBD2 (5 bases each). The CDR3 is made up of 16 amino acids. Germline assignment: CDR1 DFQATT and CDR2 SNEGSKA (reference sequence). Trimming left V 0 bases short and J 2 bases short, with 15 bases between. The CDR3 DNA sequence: TGCAGTGCTAGAGATCGGCAGGGAGTTCCCACAGATACGCAGTATTTT. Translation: CSARDRQGVPTDTQYF.

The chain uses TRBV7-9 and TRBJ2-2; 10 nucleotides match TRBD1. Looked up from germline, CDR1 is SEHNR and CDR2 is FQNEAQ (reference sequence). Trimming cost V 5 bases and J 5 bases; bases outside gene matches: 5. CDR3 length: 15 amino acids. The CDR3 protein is CASSPPGQGTGELFF. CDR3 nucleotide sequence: TGTGCCAGCAGCCCTCCGGGACAGGGGACCGGGGAGCTGTTTTTT. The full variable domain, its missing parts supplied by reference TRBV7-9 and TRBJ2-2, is DTGVSQNPRHKITKRGQNVTFRCDPISEHNRLYWYRQTLGQGPEFLTYFQNEAQLEKSRLLSDRFSAERPKGSFSTLEIQRTEQGDSAMYLCASSPPGQGTGELFFGEGSRLTVL.

CDR3 nucleotides: TGTGCCAGCAGTTACTCTTTCGGCGGCCTGGGTAGTACAGATACGCAGTATTTT. This codes for CASSYSFGGLGSTDTQYF. The chain couples TRBV6-5 to TRBJ2-3; D is uncertain. Trimming pared 0 bases from V and 3 bases from J, leaving 19 bases between. This CDR3 has 18 amino acids. Germline CDR1 and CDR2: MNHEY and SVGAGI.

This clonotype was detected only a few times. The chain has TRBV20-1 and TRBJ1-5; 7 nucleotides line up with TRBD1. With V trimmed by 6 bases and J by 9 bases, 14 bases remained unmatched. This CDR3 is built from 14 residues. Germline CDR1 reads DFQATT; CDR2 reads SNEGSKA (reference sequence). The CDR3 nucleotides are TGCAGTGCAAGGGGGGACAGCGAGAGGCGGCCCCAGCATTTT. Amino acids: CSARGDSERRPQHF.

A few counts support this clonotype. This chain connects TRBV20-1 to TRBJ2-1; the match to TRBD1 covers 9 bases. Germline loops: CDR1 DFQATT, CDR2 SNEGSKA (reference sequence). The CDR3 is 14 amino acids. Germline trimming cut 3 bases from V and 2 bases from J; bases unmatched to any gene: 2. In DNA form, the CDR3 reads TGCAGTGCTAGCCGGGACAGGGCCTACAATGAGCAGTTCTTC. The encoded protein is CSASRDRAYNEQFF.

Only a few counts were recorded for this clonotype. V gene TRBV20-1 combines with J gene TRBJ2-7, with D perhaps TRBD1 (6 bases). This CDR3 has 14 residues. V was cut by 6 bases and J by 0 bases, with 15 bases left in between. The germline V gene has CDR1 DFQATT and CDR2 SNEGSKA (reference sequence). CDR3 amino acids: CSAGRTVGSYEQYF. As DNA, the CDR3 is TGCAGTGCCGGCAGGACAGTCGGCTCCTACGAGCAGTACTTC.